Below, 3 T cell receptor beta chains from the same sample are listed, as sequenced in a study of cytomegalovirus exposure and HLA in healthy donors. Method: immunoSEQ multiplex PCR; TCRdb's copy keeps in-frame clones and lacks some. The sample has about 360,000 clones, roughly 89% seen once; the top ten hold under 0.9%. The sample comprised PBMCs. Source of these receptors: a woman aged 18-29 years in good health and CMV-seronegative.

This clone has only a few counts. V usage is TRBV27 and J usage is TRBJ2-7; 8 bases align to TRBD2. V trimming: 4 bases; J trimming: 2 bases; junction bases outside the gene matches: 4. The CDR3 extends over 14 amino acids. Germline lookup yields CDR1 MNHEY and CDR2 SMNVEV (reference sequence). CDR3 sequence: CASSSGGRTYEQYF. The CDR3 DNA reads TGTGCCAGCAGTTCGGGAGGGAGAACCTACGAGCAGTACTTC.

V usage is TRBV11-3 and J usage is TRBJ2-1; TRBD2 matches at 7 bases. The CDR3 has 16 amino acids. The J segment lost 5 bases and the V segment lost 5 bases, leaving 12 bases of the junction unmatched. Germline V gives CDR1 SGHNT, CDR2 YENEEA. The CDR3 region has the DNA TGTGCCAGCAGCCGACGAAGCGGGGTCACCCACAATGAGCAGTTCTTC. Translated, it gives CASSRRSGVTHNEQFF.

The chain links TRBV6-1 to TRBJ2-7; 7 positions match TRBD2. From germline, CDR1 is MNHNS and CDR2 SASEGT. The CDR3 extends over 15 amino acids. V was clipped by 1 base and J by 0 bases; unmatched bases: 3. CDR3 nucleotides: TGTGCCAGCAGTGAAGAAGGCGGGAGCTCCTACGAGCAGTACTTC. It yields the protein CASSEEGGSSYEQYF.